A single sample is the source of the 21 T cell receptor beta chains below, sequenced in a study of blood T cell repertoires in COVID-19. TCRdb's copy holds only in-frame clones and misses some; the assay was immunoSEQ multiplex PCR. The sample consists of a few hundred thousand clones, over 75% of them appearing once. Material for sequencing was peripheral blood. Receptor source: a human donor in a cohort sampled during active COVID-19.

The V call is TRBV2, the J call TRBJ2-7, with TRBD2 matching over 8 bases. Germline loops: CDR1 SNHLY, CDR2 FYNNEI. V was clipped by 7 bases and J by 6 bases; unmatched bases: 5. CDR3 size: 12 residues. The CDR3 protein is CASTREGREQYF. The CDR3 DNA reads TGTGCCAGCACCCGGGAGGGGCGCGAGCAGTACTTC.

CDR3: CASSPRTGMDGNQPQHF. The CDR3, as DNA: TGTGCCAGTAGTCCCCGGACAGGGATGGATGGCAATCAGCCCCAGCATTTT. The chain carries TRBV19 and TRBJ1-5; 8 bases map to TRBD1. The CDR3 totals 17 residues. Germline V gives CDR1 LNHDA, CDR2 SQIVND (reference sequence). With V trimmed by 5 bases and J by 2 bases, 11 bases remained unmatched.

This rearrangement joins TRBV19 to TRBJ2-7; TRBD1 is a possible D gene (5 bases). Between the trimmed V and J ends, which lost 6 bases and 1 base, there was a span of 10 bases. Germline V gene lookup returns CDR1 LNHDA and CDR2 SQIVND (reference sequence). This CDR3 has 13 amino acids. The chain's CDR3 is CASSLQGSYEQYF. CDR3 DNA: TGTGCCAGTAGCCTCCAGGGATCCTACGAGCAGTACTTC.

V is TRBV19 and J is TRBJ1-5, with 7 positions matching TRBD1. V lost 5 bases and J lost 3; bases outside the gene matches: 1. From germline, CDR1 is LNHDA and CDR2 SQIVND (reference sequence). The CDR3 has 13 residues. The CDR3 sequence: CASSDRDNQPQHF. Here the CDR3 DNA reads TGTGCCAGTAGTGACAGGGACAATCAGCCCCAGCATTTT.

The chain has TRBV28 and TRBJ1-2; D is possibly TRBD1 (5 bases). The length of the CDR3 is 10 residues. Looked up from germline, CDR1 is MDHEN and CDR2 is SYDVKM. V was pared by 10 bases and J by 4 bases, with 7 bases between. CDR3 in DNA: TGTGCCACAGACAGCTATGGCTACACCTTC. Amino acids: CATDSYGYTF.

The rearrangement uses TRBV9 and TRBJ2-5; 8 nucleotides align to TRBD2. Germline V gives CDR1 SGDLS, CDR2 YYNGEE. Trimming at V came to 0 bases and at J to 4 bases, leaving 2 bases not matched to a gene. The CDR3 runs to 14 residues. The CDR3 coding sequence is TGTGCCAGCAGCGTAGCGGGGGGGCCAGAGACCCAGTACTTC. This codes for CASSVAGGPETQYF.

In its sample, this clone was seen once. The chain couples TRBV27 to TRBJ1-1; 8 bases match TRBD1. V trimming: 0 bases; J trimming: 4 bases; junction bases outside the gene matches: 16. Germline-derived CDR1 and CDR2 are MNHEY and SMNVEV (reference sequence). The CDR3 has 19 residues. As DNA, the CDR3 is TGTGCCAGCAGTTTATCGGTCCACCAGAGGACAGGGAGGAGCACTGAAGCTTTCTTT. The encoded protein is CASSLSVHQRTGRSTEAFF.

The rearrangement uses TRBV9 and TRBJ2-2, with 9 bases lining up with TRBD2. The ends lost 3 bases at V and 4 bases at J; junction bases unmatched: 10. This CDR3 contains 17 residues. The germline V gene encodes CDR1 SGDLS and CDR2 YYNGEE. DNA of the CDR3: TGTGCCAGCAGCGATAATAGCGGGAGTGTTGGCACCGGGGAGCTGTTTTTT. Translating it yields CASSDNSGSVGTGELFF.

The rearrangement joins TRBV4-3 to TRBJ2-2; the D gene is possibly TRBD2 (7 bases). The CDR3 loop spans 16 amino acids. V dropped 1 base and J dropped 4 bases, with 13 bases sitting between them. CDR1 and CDR2 from the germline V gene are LGHNA and YSLEER. CDR3 region: CASSQVGGGGTGELFF. The CDR3, as DNA: TGCGCCAGCAGCCAAGTTGGGGGGGGCGGCACCGGGGAGCTGTTTTTT.

The rearrangement links TRBV5-1 to TRBJ1-1; no reliable D call. The CDR3 loop spans 16 amino acids. Looked up from germline, CDR1 is SGHRS and CDR2 is YFSETQ. The V end was cut by 0 bases, the J end by 0 bases, with 12 bases between. In DNA, the CDR3 is TGCGCCAGCAGCTTGGGGCCAAACAAATTGAACACTGAAGCTTTCTTT. Protein: CASSLGPNKLNTEAFF.

The chain joins TRBV5-4 to TRBJ2-7, with 13 bases fitting TRBD2. CDR1 is SGHNT and CDR2 is YYREEE in the germline V gene (reference sequence). CDR3 size: 15 residues. V trimming: 4 bases; J trimming: 4 bases; junction bases outside the gene matches: 5. The CDR3, as DNA: TGTGCCAGCAGCGGGGGACTAGCGGGGCGGTACGAGCAGTACTTC. As protein: CASSGGLAGRYEQYF.

V and J are TRBV28 and TRBJ1-1; D possibly corresponds to TRBD1 (5 bases). V lost 4 bases and J lost 2, with 11 bases in between. The CDR3 consists of 14 residues. Germline V CDR1 and CDR2: MDHEN, SYDVKM. CDR3 sequence (DNA): TGTGCCAGCAGTTCGGGGGTAGCTAACACTGAAGCTTTCTTT. It yields the protein CASSSGVANTEAFF.

This clone occurred once. The chain uses TRBV5-1 and TRBJ2-5; 10 nucleotides align to TRBD2. Trimming took 3 bases from V and 4 from J; bases not matched to a gene: 9. This CDR3 is built from 16 residues. Germline V lookup: CDR1 SGHRS, CDR2 YFSETQ. CDR3 in DNA: TGCGCCAGCAGCTCCCTTAGCGGGGGGAGCAGAGAGACCCAGTACTTC. Its translation: CASSSLSGGSRETQYF.

The V and J genes are TRBV30 and TRBJ2-1; D remains unclear. The CDR3 has 12 amino acids. Germline assignment: CDR1 GTSNPN and CDR2 SVGIG (reference sequence). Trimming removed 0 bases at V and 4 bases at J, with 4 bases between. DNA of the CDR3: TGTGCCTGGAGTGTCCAGTACAATGAGCAGTTCTTC. Residues: CAWSVQYNEQFF.

The gene calls are TRBV4-2 and TRBJ1-5; possible D gene TRBD1, 5 bases. V was pared by 1 base and J by 1 base, with 11 bases between. Germline V gene data show CDR1 as LGHNA and CDR2 as YNFKEQ. CDR3 length: 16 residues. The DNA of the CDR3 is TGTGCCAGCAGCCAAGGGGTCAGGGTCAGCAATCAGCCCCAGCATTTT. As protein: CASSQGVRVSNQPQHF.

The chain is built from TRBV4-3 and TRBJ2-3; 11 positions agree with TRBD2. The CDR3 runs to 20 residues. Losses at the gene ends were 3 bases for V and 2 bases for J; bases not matched to a gene: 16. The germline gives CDR1 LGHNA, CDR2 YSLEER. CDR3 in amino acids: CASSHVAADGTSGLTDTQYF. As DNA, the CDR3 is TGCGCCAGCAGCCACGTCGCAGCGGACGGGACTAGCGGACTCACAGATACGCAGTATTTT.

Here the CDR3 reads CASSFRPSGAQETQYF. In nucleotides, the CDR3 is TGCGCCAGCAGCTTCCGCCCTAGCGGGGCGCAAGAGACCCAGTACTTC. This chain links TRBV5-1 with TRBJ2-5; the match to TRBD2 covers 9 bases. Germline V CDR1 and CDR2: SGHRS, YFSETQ. Losses at the gene ends were 2 bases for V and 2 bases for J; bases not matched to a gene: 7. The CDR3 is 16 residues long.

This clone was found once. The chain combines TRBV5-1 with TRBJ1-4, with 7 bases that match TRBD1. The CDR3 has 14 amino acids. Germline values: CDR1 SGHRS, CDR2 YFSETQ. Losses at the gene ends were 5 bases for V and 6 bases for J; bases not matched to a gene: 7. CDR3 amino acids: CASRTAQGDEKLFF. The DNA of the CDR3 is TGCGCCAGCAGAACAGCCCAGGGGGATGAAAAACTGTTTTTT.

This sequence joins TRBV5-1 and TRBJ2-2; TRBD2 matches 12 bases. The germline V gene has CDR1 SGHRS and CDR2 YFSETQ. The CDR3 runs 17 residues. V dropped 0 bases and J dropped 7; count of bases not matched to a gene: 7. CDR3 bases: TGCGCCAGCAGCTTGGGCCTAGCGGGAGGGCCGGACGGGGAGCTGTTTTTT. Translating it yields CASSLGLAGGPDGELFF. Filled out from reference TRBV5-1 and TRBJ2-2, the complete variable domain reads KAGVTQTPRYLIKTRGQQVTLSCSPISGHRSVSWYQQTPGQGLQFLFEYFSETQRNKGNFPGRFSGRQFSNSRSEMNVSTLELGDSALYLCASSLGLAGGPDGELFFGEGSRLTVL.

The V call is TRBV5-1, the J call TRBJ2-3; D possibly corresponds to TRBD1 (6 bases). The CDR3 covers 14 residues. Germline V CDR1 and CDR2: SGHRS, YFSETQ. Trimming stripped 0 bases from V and 5 bases from J, with 10 bases between. In nucleotides, the CDR3 is TGCGCCAGCAGCTTGGGCAGGGGAGAAGATACGCAGTATTTT. Its translation: CASSLGRGEDTQYF.

In its sample, this clone was seen a few times. The V gene is TRBV11-2, the J gene TRBJ1-6; TRBD1 matches at 9 bases. CDR3 length: 14 amino acids. Per the germline V gene, CDR1 is SGHAT and CDR2 is FQNNGV. The V segment lost 5 bases and the J segment 10 bases; nucleotides outside the gene matches: 6. The CDR3 protein is CASSQGQGGSPLHF. The CDR3 coding sequence is TGTGCCAGCAGCCAGGGACAGGGTGGATCACCCCTCCACTTT. Full variable domain (remainder filled in from reference TRBV11-2 and TRBJ1-6): EAGVAQSPRYKIIEKRQSVAFWCNPISGHATLYWYQQILGQGPKLLIQFQNNGVVDDSQLPKDRFSAERLKGVDSTLKIQPAKLEDSAVYLCASSQGQGGSPLHFGNGTRLTVT.